This T cell receptor beta chain was sequenced in a study of cytomegalovirus exposure and HLA in healthy donors. It was with 60 Vbeta and 13 Jbeta primers that the PCR ran. The table came from immunoSEQ multiplex PCR; TCRdb's copy has only in-frame clones and leaves some out. The sample contains around 94,000 clones, about three quarters of which appear only once. Germline lookup yields CDR1 MDHEN and CDR2 SYDVKM. Deletions cut 6 bases from V and 0 bases from J, with 18 bases between. The CDR3 totals 17 residues. The receptor's source is a male donor in good health and CMV-seropositive. The V gene is TRBV28, the J gene TRBJ2-4, with D perhaps matching TRBD1 (6 bases). Sequencing was carried out using PBMCs. CDR3: CASSFPWTELAKNIQYF. CDR3 coding DNA: TGTGCCAGCAGCTTTCCTTGGACAGAGCTAGCCAAAAACATTCAGTACTTC.